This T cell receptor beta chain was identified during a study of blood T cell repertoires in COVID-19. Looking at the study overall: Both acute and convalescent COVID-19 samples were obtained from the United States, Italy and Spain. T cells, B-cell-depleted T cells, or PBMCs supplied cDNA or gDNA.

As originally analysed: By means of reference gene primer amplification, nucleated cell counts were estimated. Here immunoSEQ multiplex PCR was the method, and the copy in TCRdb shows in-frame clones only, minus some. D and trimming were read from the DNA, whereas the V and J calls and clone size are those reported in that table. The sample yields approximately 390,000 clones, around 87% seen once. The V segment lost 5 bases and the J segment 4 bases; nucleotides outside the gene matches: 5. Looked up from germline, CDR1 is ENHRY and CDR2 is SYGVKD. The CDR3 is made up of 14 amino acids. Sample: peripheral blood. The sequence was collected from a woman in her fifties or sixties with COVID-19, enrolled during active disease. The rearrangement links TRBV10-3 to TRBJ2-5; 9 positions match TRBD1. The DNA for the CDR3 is TGTGCCATCAGTAGGGGACAGGGAACAGAGACCCAGTACTTC. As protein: CAISRGQGTETQYF.